This T cell receptor (beta chain) was observed in a study of blood T cell repertoires in COVID-19 (TCRdb year 2020). As for the study more broadly: Samples from collaborators originated in the United States, Italy and Spain and spanned both the acute and convalescent phases of COVID-19. The material from the prospective study consisted of cDNA or gDNA derived from T cells, B-cell-depleted T cells, or PBMCs. The dataset comprised deeply sampled blood TCRbeta repertoires from subjects exposed to, actively infected with, or recovered from COVID-19. The repertoires were released in a freely available public database meant as a resource for research on the immune response to SARS-CoV-2. Samples were obtained from the ongoing ImmuneRACE study (first 160 participants) and from roughly 1,300 subjects provided by 6 global collaborators. Sample metadata almost always included a de-identified subject ID, COVID-19 status, age in years and sex. Where available, HLA class I and class II types were obtained from metadata supplied by the sample provider rather than from assay-based typing. The paper as a whole reports these results and caveats: The amount of clinical and demographic metadata varied by source and participant and was provided uncurated.

The CDR3 goes from the cysteine to the phenylalanine over 15 residues. Solely the CDR3 DNA is kept, with 45 bases framed from the first base. After removal of 2 bases from V and 2 bases from J, the junction retains 3 bases not matched to a gene. CDR1 MNHEY and CDR2 SVGAGI were looked up in the germline V gene. Collaborating institutions collected whole blood in K2EDTA tubes following their own protocols. Collaborator samples were shipped for TCRbeta analysis as frozen whole blood, isolated PBMCs, or DNA extracted from either sample type. In the case of this clone: It lacks a known antigen. Qualities for individual bases were not recorded, and no much larger clone is one base off.

TCRbeta CDR3 regions were amplified from genomic DNA using the immunoSEQ Assay, a bias-controlled multiplex PCR. On the study's bioinformatics: The number of nucleated cells in each sample was estimated from the amplification of reference gene primers within the assay. To quantify the absolute abundance of each unique TCRbeta CDR3 rearrangement, sequence reads were collapsed and filtered. For each sample, productive Simpson clonality was calculated as the square root of Simpson's diversity index over productive rearrangements. TCRdb's version of the immuneACCESS table is confined to in-frame rearrangements and falls short of the full clone set. An unresolved V gene accounts for under half of the shortfall where checked; the remainder is of unknown origin. The DNA was the basis for D and trimming; V, J and clone size are from that table. In this sample the table shows about 180,000 clones, 88% of which occur a single time. Together, the top ten hold approximately 4% of the sample.

The sequence came from a woman younger than 45 with acute or convalescent COVID-19. Sequencing was carried out using peripheral blood. The V and J genes are TRBV6-5 and TRBJ2-3, and 8 junctional nucleotides match TRBD2. The DNA is TGTGCCAGCAGTTACGCAGCGGGAGACACAGATACGCAGTATTTT. It specifies CASSYAAGDTDTQYF.